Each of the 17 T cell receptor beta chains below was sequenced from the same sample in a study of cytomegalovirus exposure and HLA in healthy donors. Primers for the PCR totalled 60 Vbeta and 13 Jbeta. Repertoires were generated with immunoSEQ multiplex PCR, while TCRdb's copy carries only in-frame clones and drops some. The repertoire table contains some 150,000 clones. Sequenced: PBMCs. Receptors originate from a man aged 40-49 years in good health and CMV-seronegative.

CDR3 DNA sequence: TGTGCCAGCAGCTCCGGGACAGCGTCTGGAAACACCATATATTTT. It specifies CASSSGTASGNTIYF. This chain joins TRBV5-6 and TRBJ1-3; 7 bases are a match to TRBD1. Germline V gene sequence: CDR1 SGHDT, CDR2 YYEEEE. V shed 3 bases, J shed 1 base, and the junction held 4 bases outside the gene matches. CDR3 length equals 15 residues. Full variable domain (missing parts from reference TRBV5-6 and TRBJ1-3): DAGVTQSPTHLIKTRGQQVTLRCSPKSGHDTVSWYQQALGQGPQFIFQYYEEEERQRGNFPDRFSGHQFPNYSSELNVNALLLGDSALYLCASSSGTASGNTIYFGEGSWLTVV.

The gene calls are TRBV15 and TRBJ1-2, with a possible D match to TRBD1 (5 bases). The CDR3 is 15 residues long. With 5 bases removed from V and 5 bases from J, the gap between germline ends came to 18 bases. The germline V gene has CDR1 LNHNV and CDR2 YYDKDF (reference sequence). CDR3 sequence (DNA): TGTGCCACCAGCTCCAGCCTTGGGGCTAGGTATGGCTACACCTTC. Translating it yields CATSSSLGARYGYTF.

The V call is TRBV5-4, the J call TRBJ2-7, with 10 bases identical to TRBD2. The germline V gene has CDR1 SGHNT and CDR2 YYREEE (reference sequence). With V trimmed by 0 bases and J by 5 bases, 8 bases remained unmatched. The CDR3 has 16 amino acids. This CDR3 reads CASSLAQRGGGDEQYF. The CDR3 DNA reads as TGTGCCAGCAGCTTGGCCCAGCGGGGGGGCGGGGACGAGCAGTACTTC.

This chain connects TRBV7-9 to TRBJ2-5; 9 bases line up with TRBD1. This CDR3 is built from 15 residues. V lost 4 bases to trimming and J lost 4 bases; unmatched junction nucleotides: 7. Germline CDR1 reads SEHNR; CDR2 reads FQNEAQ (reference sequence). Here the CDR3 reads CASSSRTGVGETQYF. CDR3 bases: TGTGCCAGCAGCTCCAGGACAGGGGTGGGAGAGACCCAGTACTTC.

CDR3 loop: CASSPEQGYPYNEQFF. The CDR3 coding sequence is TGTGCCAGCAGCCCCGAACAGGGTTACCCCTACAATGAGCAGTTCTTC. This chain uses TRBV9 with TRBJ2-1; TRBD1 might be the D (6 bases). There are 16 residues in the CDR3. Germline assignment: CDR1 SGDLS and CDR2 YYNGEE. V gave up 4 bases and J gave up 2 bases, with 16 bases separating them.

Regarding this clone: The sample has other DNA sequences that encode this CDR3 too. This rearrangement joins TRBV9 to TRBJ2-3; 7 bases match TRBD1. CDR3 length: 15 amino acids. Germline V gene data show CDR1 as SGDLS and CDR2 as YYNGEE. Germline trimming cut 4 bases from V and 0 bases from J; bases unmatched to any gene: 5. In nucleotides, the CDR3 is TGTGCCAGCAGCCCCCGACAGGGTAGCACAGATACGCAGTATTTT. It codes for CASSPRQGSTDTQYF.

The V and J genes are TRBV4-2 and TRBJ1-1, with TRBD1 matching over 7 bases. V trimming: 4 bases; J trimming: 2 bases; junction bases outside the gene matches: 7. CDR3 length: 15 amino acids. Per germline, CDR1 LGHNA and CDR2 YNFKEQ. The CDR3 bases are TGTGCCAGCAGCCGAACAGGGGAGAGAAACACTGAAGCTTTCTTT. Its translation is CASSRTGERNTEAFF.

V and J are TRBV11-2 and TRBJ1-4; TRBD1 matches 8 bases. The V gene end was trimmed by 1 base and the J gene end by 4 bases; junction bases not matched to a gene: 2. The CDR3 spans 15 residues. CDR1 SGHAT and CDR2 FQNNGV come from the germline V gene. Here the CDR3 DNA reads TGTGCCAGCAGCTTAGTTACAGGGGGTAATGAAAAACTGTTTTTT. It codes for CASSLVTGGNEKLFF.

The CDR3 DNA follows: TGTGCCAGCAGCTCCCTTAGAGAGACCCAGTACTTC. It encodes CASSSLRETQYF. V is TRBV7-2 and J is TRBJ2-5, with unresolved D. Trimming removed 4 bases from V and 4 bases from J, with 7 bases in between. The CDR3 covers 12 residues. Germline V gives CDR1 SGHTA, CDR2 FQGNSA.

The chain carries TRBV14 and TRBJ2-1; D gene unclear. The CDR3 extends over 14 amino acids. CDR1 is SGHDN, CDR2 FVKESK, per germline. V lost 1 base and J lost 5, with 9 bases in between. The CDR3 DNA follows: TGTGCCAGCAGCCAAGCTGTTGGAGACAATGAGCAGTTCTTC. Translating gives CASSQAVGDNEQFF.

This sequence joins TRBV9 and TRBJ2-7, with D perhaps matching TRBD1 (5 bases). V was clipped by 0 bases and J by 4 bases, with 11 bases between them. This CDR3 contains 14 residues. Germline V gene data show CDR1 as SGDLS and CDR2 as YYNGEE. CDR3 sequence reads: CASSVGATAYEQYF. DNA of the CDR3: TGTGCCAGCAGCGTAGGGGCGACAGCTTACGAGCAGTACTTC.

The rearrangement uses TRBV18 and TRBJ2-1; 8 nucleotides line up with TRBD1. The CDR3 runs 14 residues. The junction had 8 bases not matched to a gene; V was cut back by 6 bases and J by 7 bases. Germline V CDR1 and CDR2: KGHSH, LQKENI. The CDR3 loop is CASSRTGSGNEQFF. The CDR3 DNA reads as TGTGCCAGCTCCCGGACAGGGTCGGGGAATGAGCAGTTCTTC.

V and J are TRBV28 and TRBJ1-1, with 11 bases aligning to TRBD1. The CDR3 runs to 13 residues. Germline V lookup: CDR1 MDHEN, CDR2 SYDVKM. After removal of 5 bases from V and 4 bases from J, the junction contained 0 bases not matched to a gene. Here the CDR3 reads CASSGTGGTEAFF. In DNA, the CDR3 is TGTGCCAGCAGTGGGACAGGGGGCACTGAAGCTTTCTTT.

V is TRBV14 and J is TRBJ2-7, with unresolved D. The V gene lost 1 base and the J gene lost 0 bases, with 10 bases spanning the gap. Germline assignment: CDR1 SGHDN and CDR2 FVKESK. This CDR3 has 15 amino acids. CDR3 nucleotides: TGTGCCAGCAGCCAAGCAAGCGCCCTCTCCTACGAGCAGTACTTC. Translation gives CASSQASALSYEQYF.

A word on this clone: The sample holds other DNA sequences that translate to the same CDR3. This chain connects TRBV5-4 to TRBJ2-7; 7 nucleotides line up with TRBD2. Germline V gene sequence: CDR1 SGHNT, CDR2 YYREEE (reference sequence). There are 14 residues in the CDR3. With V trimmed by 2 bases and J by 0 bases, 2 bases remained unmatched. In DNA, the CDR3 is TGTGCCAGCAGCTTAGCGGGGAGCTCCTACGAGCAGTACTTC. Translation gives CASSLAGSSYEQYF.

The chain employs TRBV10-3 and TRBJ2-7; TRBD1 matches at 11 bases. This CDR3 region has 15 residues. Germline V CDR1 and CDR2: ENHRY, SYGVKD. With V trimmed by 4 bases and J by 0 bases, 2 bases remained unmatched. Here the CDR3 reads CAISVGTGGSYEQYF. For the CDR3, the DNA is TGTGCCATCAGTGTTGGGACAGGGGGCTCCTACGAGCAGTACTTC.

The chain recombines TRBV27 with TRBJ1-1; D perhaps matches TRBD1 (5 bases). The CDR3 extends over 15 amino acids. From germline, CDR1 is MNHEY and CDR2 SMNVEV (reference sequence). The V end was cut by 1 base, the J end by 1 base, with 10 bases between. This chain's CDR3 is CASSLLGAGNTEAFF. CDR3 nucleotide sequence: TGTGCCAGCAGTTTATTAGGGGCAGGGAACACTGAAGCTTTCTTT.